Shown below are 20 T cell receptor beta chains from a single sample sequenced in a study of cytomegalovirus exposure and HLA in healthy donors. 13 Jbeta primers and 60 Vbeta primers were used for the PCR. Some clones are missing from TCRdb's copy, which holds only in-frame ones; the method was immunoSEQ multiplex PCR. The sample includes roughly 130,000 clones, roughly 85% of them seen just once. Source material: PBMCs. These receptors were collected from a boy younger than 18 in good health and CMV-seronegative.

The chain couples TRBV6-5 to TRBJ2-7, with TRBD2 matching over 7 bases. CDR1 MNHEY and CDR2 SVGAGI come from the germline V gene. V trimming: 2 bases; J trimming: 1 base; junction bases outside the gene matches: 5. This CDR3 is 15 amino acids long. CDR3 sequence reads: CASSYVASGSYEQYF. The CDR3 region has the DNA TGTGCCAGCAGTTACGTAGCTAGCGGTTCCTACGAGCAGTACTTC.

This clone appeared a few times. The chain recombines TRBV6-6 with TRBJ1-1, with D perhaps matching TRBD1 (6 bases). The V and J ends lost 4 bases and 5 bases respectively, with 20 bases between them. This CDR3 comprises 16 residues. Germline values: CDR1 MNHNY, CDR2 SVGAGI (reference sequence). Here the CDR3 DNA reads TGTGCCAGCAGTTCCAACCCACAGGGACGAGGAACTGAAGCTTTCTTT. Translation gives CASSSNPQGRGTEAFF.

The count of this clone is one. This chain links TRBV5-1 with TRBJ2-2, with TRBD2 matching 10 bases. The CDR3 is made up of 16 amino acids. Germline lookup yields CDR1 SGHRS and CDR2 YFSETQ. V lost 3 bases to trimming and J lost 6 bases; unmatched junction nucleotides: 8. CDR3 amino acids: CASSSSSGSNSGELFF. In DNA form, the CDR3 reads TGCGCCAGCAGCTCGTCTAGCGGGAGTAATTCCGGGGAGCTGTTTTTT.

The rearrangement links TRBV29-1 to TRBJ2-7; 7 nucleotides match TRBD2. The junction had 9 bases not matched to a gene; V was cut back by 7 bases and J by 0 bases. The CDR3 spans 14 residues. Germline CDR1 SQVTM, CDR2 ANQGSEA. This CDR3 reads CSGGGDGPSYEQYF. The CDR3 nucleotides read TGCAGCGGGGGGGGAGACGGGCCCTCCTACGAGCAGTACTTC.

This rearrangement joins TRBV2 to TRBJ1-1; D is perhaps TRBD1 (6 bases). The germline V and J ends were trimmed by 2 bases and 0 bases, with 10 bases remaining between them. This CDR3 contains 15 residues. Germline-derived CDR1 and CDR2 are SNHLY and FYNNEI. DNA for the CDR3: TGTGCCAGCAGTGAAAGAGGGACATTGAACACTGAAGCTTTCTTT. Residues: CASSERGTLNTEAFF.

This clone came up once. The chain employs TRBV30 and TRBJ2-5; unclear D gene. V dropped 1 base and J dropped 7 bases, with 16 bases sitting between them. CDR3 length: 14 amino acids. The germline V gene has CDR1 GTSNPN and CDR2 SVGIG (reference sequence). The DNA of the CDR3 is TGTGCCTGGAGTGCCCCCACCCCCGGCGGGACCCAGTACTTC. This sequence encodes CAWSAPTPGGTQYF.

This clone was detected once. The rearrangement links TRBV5-1 to TRBJ2-5; TRBD1 agrees at 9 bases. CDR1 SGHRS and CDR2 YFSETQ come from the germline V gene. The CDR3 runs to 15 residues. V was pared by 4 bases and J by 1 base, with 5 bases of the junction left unmatched. CDR3 in amino acids: CASSTGTGIQETQYF. Written as DNA, the CDR3 is TGCGCCAGCAGCACCGGGACAGGGATCCAAGAGACCCAGTACTTC.

On this clone: The sample has other DNA sequences that encode this CDR3 too. The rearrangement uses TRBV7-2 and TRBJ2-7; D perhaps matches TRBD2 (6 bases). There are 13 residues in the CDR3. CDR1 SGHTA and CDR2 FQGNSA come from the germline V gene. V was pared by 1 base and J by 3 bases, with 7 bases between. The chain's CDR3 is CASSLGGGYEQYF. The CDR3 DNA reads TGTGCCAGCAGCTTAGGGGGAGGCTACGAGCAGTACTTC. Supplemented by reference TRBV7-2 and TRBJ2-7, the full variable domain reads GAGVSQSPSNKVTEKGKDVELRCDPISGHTALYWYRQSLGQGLEFLIYFQGNSAPDKSGLPSDRFSAERTGGSVSTLTIQRTQQEDSAVYLCASSLGGGYEQYFGPGTRLTVT.

This clone is a singleton in its sample. The V gene is TRBV30, the J gene TRBJ2-7, with 7 bases lining up with TRBD1. This CDR3 has 14 amino acids. Unmatched junction bases numbered 13, after V lost 5 bases and J lost 6 bases. The germline gives CDR1 GTSNPN, CDR2 SVGIG (reference sequence). The CDR3 DNA reads TGTGCCTGGGATAACAGGGGCCTAGGTAGCGAGCAGTACTTC. Residues: CAWDNRGLGSEQYF.

This clone was seen just once. The V and J genes are TRBV5-1 and TRBJ2-3; D is possibly TRBD2 (6 bases). V was cut by 3 bases and J by 5 bases, with 13 bases left in between. This CDR3 is 14 amino acids long. Germline loops: CDR1 SGHRS, CDR2 YFSETQ. This CDR3 reads CASSSGEREDTQYF. The DNA of the CDR3 is TGCGCCAGCAGCTCGGGAGAGCGTGAAGATACGCAGTATTTT.

This clone was found once. As DNA, the CDR3 is TGTGCCAGCAGTGAAACGGAGGAGTACACCGGGGAGCTGTTTTTT. Translation gives CASSETEEYTGELFF. The chain carries TRBV2 and TRBJ2-2; D is perhaps TRBD2 (5 bases). Trimming left V 2 bases short and J 3 bases short, with 10 bases between. Germline loops: CDR1 SNHLY, CDR2 FYNNEI. The CDR3 is made up of 15 amino acids.

This rearrangement joins TRBV4-1 to TRBJ2-7; a possible D gene is TRBD2 (6 bases). V lost 2 bases and J 5 bases, leaving 16 bases between the germline ends. The CDR3 totals 15 residues. Germline V gene data show CDR1 as MGHRA and CDR2 as YSYEKL. CDR3 region: CASSQPSGLPHEQYF. The DNA for the CDR3 is TGCGCCAGCAGCCAACCCTCGGGACTGCCCCACGAGCAGTACTTC.

This clone was observed a few times. The chain joins TRBV6-4 to TRBJ1-1; D unresolved. The CDR3 length is 13 residues. Germline CDR1 is MRHNA and CDR2 is SNTAGT. V was shortened by 4 bases and J by 1 base, with 7 bases between the two germline ends. The CDR3 DNA reads as TGTGCCAGCAGTGTTGAGCGGAACACTGAAGCTTTCTTT. Its translation: CASSVERNTEAFF.

Here the CDR3 DNA reads TGTGCCAGCAGTGTGGGGACAGGGTACTACGAGCAGTACTTC. This codes for CASSVGTGYYEQYF. The rearrangement links TRBV25-1 to TRBJ2-7; TRBD1 aligns across 9 bases. After removal of 4 bases from V and 3 bases from J, the junction contained 4 bases not matched to a gene. The CDR3 totals 14 residues. Germline V gene sequence: CDR1 MGHDK, CDR2 SYGVNS.

J is TRBJ2-7 and V is TRBV7-4; 7 bases are a match to TRBD1. The junction had 15 bases not matched to a gene; V was cut back by 5 bases and J by 2 bases. The CDR3 covers 17 residues. Germline V gene sequence: CDR1 SGHVT, CDR2 SQSDAQ. CDR3 loop: CASSHQSSDRIAYEQYF. In DNA, the CDR3 is TGTGCCAGCAGCCACCAATCCTCGGACAGGATTGCCTACGAGCAGTACTTC.

The chain links TRBV19 to TRBJ1-2; 8 bases are shared with TRBD1. Germline V CDR1 and CDR2: LNHDA, SQIVND (reference sequence). The CDR3 runs 14 residues. With 5 bases clipped from V and 3 bases from J, the junction kept 5 bases outside the gene matches. The CDR3 sequence: CASSSDRGDYGYTF. CDR3 nucleotides: TGTGCCAGTAGTTCAGACAGGGGTGACTATGGCTACACCTTC.

The chain couples TRBV5-1 to TRBJ1-6; D call uncertain. Trimming pared 4 bases from V and 4 bases from J, leaving 15 bases between. From germline, CDR1 is SGHRS and CDR2 YFSETQ. The CDR3 sequence is 16 residues long. CDR3 sequence reads: CASSADTTSYNSPLHF. The DNA of the CDR3 is TGCGCCAGCAGCGCCGACACCACCTCTTATAATTCACCCCTCCACTTT.

The sample holds one count of this clone. The chain links TRBV9 to TRBJ2-1, with TRBD2 matching 10 bases. Germline values: CDR1 SGDLS, CDR2 YYNGEE. This CDR3 comprises 15 residues. V lost 2 bases and J lost 5; bases outside the gene matches: 4. This CDR3 is CASSVRTSGDNEQFF. The CDR3, as DNA: TGTGCCAGCAGCGTTAGGACTAGCGGTGACAATGAGCAGTTCTTC.

The chain employs TRBV25-1 and TRBJ2-1; 13 positions match TRBD2. CDR3 length: 17 amino acids. The germline V gene has CDR1 MGHDK and CDR2 SYGVNS. Trimming cost V 4 bases and J 3 bases; bases outside gene matches: 6. This chain's CDR3 is CASSARTSGGHYNEQFF. CDR3 DNA sequence: TGTGCCAGCAGTGCCCGGACTAGCGGGGGACACTACAATGAGCAGTTCTTC.

The chain uses TRBV27 and TRBJ2-1, with TRBD2 matching 11 bases. Trimming took 5 bases from V and 7 from J; bases not matched to a gene: 4. This CDR3 has 14 amino acids. CDR1 is MNHEY, CDR2 SMNVEV, per germline (reference sequence). Here the CDR3 reads CASSRSSGRNEQFF. CDR3 nucleotides: TGTGCCAGCAGTCGGTCTAGCGGGAGGAATGAGCAGTTCTTC.